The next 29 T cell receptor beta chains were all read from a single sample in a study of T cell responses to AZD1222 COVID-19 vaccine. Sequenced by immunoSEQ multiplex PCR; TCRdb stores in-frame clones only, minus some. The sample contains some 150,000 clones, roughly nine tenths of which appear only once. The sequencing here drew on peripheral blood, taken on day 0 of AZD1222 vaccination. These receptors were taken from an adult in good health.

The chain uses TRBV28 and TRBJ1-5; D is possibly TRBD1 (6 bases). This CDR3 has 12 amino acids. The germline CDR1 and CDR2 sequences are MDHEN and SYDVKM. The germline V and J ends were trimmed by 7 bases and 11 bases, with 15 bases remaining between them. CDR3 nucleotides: TGTGCCAGCAAAAATACAGGGTTAGCCCAGCATTTT. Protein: CASKNTGLAQHF.

In nucleotides, the CDR3 is TGTGCCAGCAGTGAACCGGTAGGACAGGGTGAGACCCAGTACTTC. This encodes CASSEPVGQGETQYF. This chain links TRBV6-1 with TRBJ2-5, with 8 nucleotides matching TRBD1. The V gene's germline CDR1 is MNHNS and CDR2 SASEGT. This CDR3 comprises 15 residues. Trimming took 2 bases from V and 5 from J; bases not matched to a gene: 7.

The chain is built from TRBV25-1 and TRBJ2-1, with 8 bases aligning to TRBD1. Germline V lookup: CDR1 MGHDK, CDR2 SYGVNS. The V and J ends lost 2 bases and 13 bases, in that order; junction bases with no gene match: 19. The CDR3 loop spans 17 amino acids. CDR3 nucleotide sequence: TGTGCCAGCAGTGAACCCCAGACAGGGGTGAGCTCCTGGGCTCAGTTCTTC. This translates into CASSEPQTGVSSWAQFF.

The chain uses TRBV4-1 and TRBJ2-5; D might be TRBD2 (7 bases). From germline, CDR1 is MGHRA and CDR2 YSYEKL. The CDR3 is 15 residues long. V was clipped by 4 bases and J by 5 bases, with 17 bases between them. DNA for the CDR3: TGCGCCAGCAGCCCCTGGGGGGGGCTTGGGGAGACCCAGTACTTC. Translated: CASSPWGGLGETQYF.

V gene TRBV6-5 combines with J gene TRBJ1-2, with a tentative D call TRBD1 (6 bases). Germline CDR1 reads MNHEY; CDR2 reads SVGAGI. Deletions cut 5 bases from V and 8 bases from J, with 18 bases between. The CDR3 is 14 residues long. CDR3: CASSPPTGRGGYTF. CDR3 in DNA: TGTGCCAGCAGTCCCCCCACAGGGAGAGGGGGCTACACCTTC.

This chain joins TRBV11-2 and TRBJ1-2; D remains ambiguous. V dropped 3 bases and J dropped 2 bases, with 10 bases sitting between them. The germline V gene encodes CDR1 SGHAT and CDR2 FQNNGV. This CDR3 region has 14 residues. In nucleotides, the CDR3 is TGTGCCAGCAGCTTCGGGTCACTCAACTATGGCTACACCTTC. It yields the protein CASSFGSLNYGYTF.

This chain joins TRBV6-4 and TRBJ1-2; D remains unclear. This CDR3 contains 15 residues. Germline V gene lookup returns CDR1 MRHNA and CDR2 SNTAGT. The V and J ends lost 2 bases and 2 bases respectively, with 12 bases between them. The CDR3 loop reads CASSDGHLGNYGYTF. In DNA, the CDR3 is TGTGCCAGCAGTGACGGCCACCTTGGGAACTATGGCTACACCTTC.

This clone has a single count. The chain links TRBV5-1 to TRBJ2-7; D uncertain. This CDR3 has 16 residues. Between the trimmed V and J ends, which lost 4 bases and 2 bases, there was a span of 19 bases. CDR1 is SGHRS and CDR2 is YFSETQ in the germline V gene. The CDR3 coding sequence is TGCGCCAGCAGCCCTCTTTCGGTCCGGGCCACCTACGAGCAGTACTTC. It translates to CASSPLSVRATYEQYF.

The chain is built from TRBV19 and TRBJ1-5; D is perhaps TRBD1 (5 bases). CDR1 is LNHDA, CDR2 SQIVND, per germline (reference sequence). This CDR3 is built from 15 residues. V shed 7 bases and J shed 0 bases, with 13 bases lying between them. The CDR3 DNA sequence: TGTGCCAGTATCTTAACAGGTACTAGCAATCAGCCCCAGCATTTT. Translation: CASILTGTSNQPQHF.

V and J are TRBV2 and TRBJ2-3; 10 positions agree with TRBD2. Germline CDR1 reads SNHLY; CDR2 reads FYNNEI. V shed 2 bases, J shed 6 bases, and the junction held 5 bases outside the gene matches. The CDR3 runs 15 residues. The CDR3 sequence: CASSELAGDFDTQYF. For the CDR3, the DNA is TGTGCCAGCAGTGAACTAGCGGGGGATTTCGATACGCAGTATTTT.

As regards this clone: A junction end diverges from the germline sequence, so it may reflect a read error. CDR3 sequence (DNA): TGTGCCAGCAGCCAATTAAGCCGGGCGCTTTCATTT. Encoded protein: CASSQLSRALSF. The chain uses TRBV7-9 and TRBJ1-1; no firm D call. Germline V gene sequence: CDR1 SEHNR, CDR2 FQNEAQ (reference sequence). This CDR3 has 12 amino acids.

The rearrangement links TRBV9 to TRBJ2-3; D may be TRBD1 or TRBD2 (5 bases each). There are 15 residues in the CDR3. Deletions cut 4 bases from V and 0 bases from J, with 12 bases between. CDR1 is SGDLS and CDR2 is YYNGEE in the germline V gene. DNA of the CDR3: TGTGCCAGCAGCTCTGGGGGATGGAGCACAGATACGCAGTATTTT. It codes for CASSSGGWSTDTQYF.

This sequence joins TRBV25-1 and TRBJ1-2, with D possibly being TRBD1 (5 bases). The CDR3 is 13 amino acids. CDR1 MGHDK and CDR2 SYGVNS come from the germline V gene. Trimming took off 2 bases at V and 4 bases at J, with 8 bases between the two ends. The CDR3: CASSEDSFYGYTF. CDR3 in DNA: TGTGCCAGCAGTGAAGACAGCTTCTATGGCTACACCTTC.

Here the CDR3 reads CASSQESTPLSAGELFF. The CDR3 DNA sequence: TGTGCCAGCAGCCAAGAGTCCACACCACTTAGTGCCGGGGAGCTGTTTTTT. The J gene is TRBJ2-2, the V gene TRBV4-2, with unresolved D. Germline CDR1 reads LGHNA; CDR2 reads YNFKEQ. V lost 0 bases to trimming and J lost 6 bases, with 17 bases between them. The CDR3 contains 17 residues.

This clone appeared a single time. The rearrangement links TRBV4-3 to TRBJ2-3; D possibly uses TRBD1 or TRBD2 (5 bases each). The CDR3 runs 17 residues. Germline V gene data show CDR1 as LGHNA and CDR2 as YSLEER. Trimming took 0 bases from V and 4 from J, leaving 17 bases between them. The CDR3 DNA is TGCGCCAGCAGCCAAGATCCGGGGCCGGGCTATCCAGATACGCAGTATTTT. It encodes CASSQDPGPGYPDTQYF.

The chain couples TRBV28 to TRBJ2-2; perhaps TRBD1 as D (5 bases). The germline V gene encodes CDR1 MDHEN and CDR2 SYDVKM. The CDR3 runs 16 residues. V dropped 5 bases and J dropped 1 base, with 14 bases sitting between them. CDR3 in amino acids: CASSPPGQGNTGELFF. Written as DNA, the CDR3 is TGTGCCAGCAGTCCCCCCGGGCAGGGGAACACCGGGGAGCTGTTTTTT.

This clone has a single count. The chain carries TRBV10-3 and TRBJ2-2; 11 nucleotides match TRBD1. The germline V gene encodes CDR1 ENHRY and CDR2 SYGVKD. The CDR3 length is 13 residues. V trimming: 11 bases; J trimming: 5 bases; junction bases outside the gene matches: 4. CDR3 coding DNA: TGTGCCGTGGACAGGGGGCGAACCGGGGAGCTGTTTTTT. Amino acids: CAVDRGRTGELFF.

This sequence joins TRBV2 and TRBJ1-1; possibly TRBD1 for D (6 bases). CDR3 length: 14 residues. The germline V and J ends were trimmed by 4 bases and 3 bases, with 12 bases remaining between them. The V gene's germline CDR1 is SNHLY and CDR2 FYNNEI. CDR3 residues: CASSGAGDYTEAFF. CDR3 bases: TGTGCCAGCAGTGGGGCAGGGGACTACACTGAAGCTTTCTTT.

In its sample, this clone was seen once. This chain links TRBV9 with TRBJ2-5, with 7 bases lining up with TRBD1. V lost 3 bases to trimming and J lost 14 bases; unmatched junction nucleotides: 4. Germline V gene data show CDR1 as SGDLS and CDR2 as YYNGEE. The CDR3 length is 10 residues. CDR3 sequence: CASSGDRPYF. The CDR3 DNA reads TGTGCCAGCAGCGGGGACAGACCCTACTTC.

CDR3 nucleotides: TGCGCCAGCAGCCAAGATGTGTGGGCGGGGACTAATGAAAAACTGTTTTTT. Translating it yields CASSQDVWAGTNEKLFF. This chain uses TRBV4-1 with TRBJ1-4, with unresolved D. CDR1 is MGHRA and CDR2 is YSYEKL in the germline V gene. Trimming stripped 0 bases from V and 2 bases from J, with 13 bases between. CDR3 size: 17 residues.

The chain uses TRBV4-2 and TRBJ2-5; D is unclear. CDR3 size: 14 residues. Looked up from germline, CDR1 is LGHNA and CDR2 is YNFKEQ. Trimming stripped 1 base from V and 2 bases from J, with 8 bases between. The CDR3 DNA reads TGTGCCAGCAGCCAAGTGGGCTTACAAGAGACCCAGTACTTC. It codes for CASSQVGLQETQYF.

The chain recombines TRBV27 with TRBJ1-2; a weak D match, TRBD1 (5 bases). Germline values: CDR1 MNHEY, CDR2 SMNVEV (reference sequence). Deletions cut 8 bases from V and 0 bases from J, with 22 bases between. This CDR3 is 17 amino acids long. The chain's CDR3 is CASAASFSETANYGYTF. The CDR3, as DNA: TGTGCCAGCGCCGCGAGTTTTTCAGAGACAGCTAACTATGGCTACACCTTC.

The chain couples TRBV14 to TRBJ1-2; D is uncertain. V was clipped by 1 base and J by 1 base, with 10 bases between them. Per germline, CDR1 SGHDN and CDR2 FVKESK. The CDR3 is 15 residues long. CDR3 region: CASSQAGRGNYGYTF. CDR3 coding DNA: TGTGCCAGCAGCCAAGCGGGCCGGGGTAACTATGGCTACACCTTC.

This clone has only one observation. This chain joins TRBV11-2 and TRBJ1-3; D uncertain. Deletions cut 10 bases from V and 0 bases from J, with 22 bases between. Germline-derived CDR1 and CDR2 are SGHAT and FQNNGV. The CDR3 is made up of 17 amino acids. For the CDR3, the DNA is TGTGCCATCGCCAGGTCTCCCCGAGGGCCCTCTGGAAACACCATATATTTT. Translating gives CAIARSPRGPSGNTIYF.

CDR3 region: CASSLGTSGSGQETQYF. In nucleotides, the CDR3 is TGTGCCAGCTCACTGGGGACTAGCGGGAGCGGCCAAGAGACCCAGTACTTC. The rearrangement joins TRBV18 to TRBJ2-5, with 14 bases lining up with TRBD2. CDR1 KGHSH and CDR2 LQKENI come from the germline V gene. This CDR3 has 17 amino acids. J lost 1 base, V lost 4 bases, and 5 bases had no gene match. Variable domain in full (rest from reference TRBV18 and TRBJ2-5): NAGVMQNPRHLVRRRGQEARLRCSPMKGHSHVYWYRQLPEEGLKFMVYLQKENIIDESGMPKERFSAEFPKEGPSILRIQQVVRGDSAAYFCASSLGTSGSGQETQYFGPGTRLLVL.

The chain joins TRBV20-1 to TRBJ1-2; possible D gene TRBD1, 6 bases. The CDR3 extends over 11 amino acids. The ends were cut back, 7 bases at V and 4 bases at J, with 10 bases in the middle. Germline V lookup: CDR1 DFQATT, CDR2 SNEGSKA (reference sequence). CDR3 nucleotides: TGCAGTGTGGACAGAGTCTATGGCTACACCTTC. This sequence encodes CSVDRVYGYTF.

Written as DNA, the CDR3 is TGCGCCAGCAGCCCGACAGGGTTGAACACTGAAGCTTTCTTT. Amino acid sequence: CASSPTGLNTEAFF. The chain uses TRBV4-1 and TRBJ1-1, with 7 bases aligning to TRBD1. The CDR3 is 14 residues long. Losses at the gene ends were 4 bases for V and 0 bases for J; bases not matched to a gene: 2. CDR1 and CDR2 from the germline V gene are MGHRA and YSYEKL.

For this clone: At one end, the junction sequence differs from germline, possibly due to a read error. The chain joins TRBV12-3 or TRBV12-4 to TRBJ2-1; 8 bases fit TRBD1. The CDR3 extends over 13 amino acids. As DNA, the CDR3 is TGTGCCAGCAGTCCGGAGACCCAGGGGGCTCAGGTCTTC. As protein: CASSPETQGAQVF.

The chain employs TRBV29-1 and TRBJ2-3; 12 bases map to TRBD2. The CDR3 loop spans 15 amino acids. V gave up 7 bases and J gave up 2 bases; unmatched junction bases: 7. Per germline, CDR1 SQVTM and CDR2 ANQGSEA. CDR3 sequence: CSAARTSGVTDTQYF. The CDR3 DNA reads TGCAGCGCGGCCCGGACTAGCGGGGTCACAGATACGCAGTATTTT.